What follows are 25 T cell receptor beta chains derived from one specimen sequenced in a study of CD8+ T cells in alopecia areata. Sequencing templates came from extracted RNA that was reverse transcribed into cDNA. Profiling relied on immunoSEQ multiplex PCR, and the TCRdb table lists in-frame clones only, not all of them. Of some 130,000 clones listed, roughly three fifths were seen once; the top ten hold less than 5.5%. The source was CD4+ T cells sorted from blood, collected at week 0. The origin of the receptors is a human donor with alopecia areata.

The CDR3 coding sequence is TGTGCCAGCGTGTACAGCGGGGGGTACTCCGAGCAGTACTTC. The encoded protein is CASVYSGGYSEQYF. The rearrangement joins TRBV2 to TRBJ2-7; 9 bases are shared with TRBD2. The CDR3 extends over 14 amino acids. Germline CDR1 is SNHLY and CDR2 is FYNNEI. The V segment lost 8 bases and the J segment 6 bases; nucleotides outside the gene matches: 11.

The CDR3 DNA follows: TGTGCCAGCAGCTTAGCGCTAGCGGGAGAACCCTACGAGCAGTACTTC. As protein: CASSLALAGEPYEQYF. The rearrangement uses TRBV7-2 and TRBJ2-7, with 10 bases aligning to TRBD2. CDR1 and CDR2 from the germline V gene are SGHTA and FQGNSA. This CDR3 comprises 16 residues. Trimming removed 0 bases from V and 2 bases from J; junction bases left unmatched: 4.

This rearrangement joins TRBV9 to TRBJ2-2; 7 bases agree with TRBD1. Germline lookup yields CDR1 SGDLS and CDR2 YYNGEE. The length of the CDR3 is 14 residues. V dropped 2 bases and J dropped 6; count of bases not matched to a gene: 4. CDR3 loop: CASSVDRDPGELFF. CDR3 nucleotides: TGTGCCAGCAGCGTCGACAGGGACCCCGGGGAGCTGTTTTTT.

This rearrangement joins TRBV20-1 to TRBJ1-1; D is uncertain. The germline V gene encodes CDR1 DFQATT and CDR2 SNEGSKA (reference sequence). This CDR3 region has 11 residues. Deletions cut 5 bases from V and 1 base from J, with 5 bases between. The CDR3 is CSAEKNTEAFF. CDR3 DNA: TGCAGTGCTGAGAAGAACACTGAAGCTTTCTTT.

This clone was picked up one time. The chain combines TRBV28 with TRBJ2-5, with 7 bases fitting TRBD1. The trim removed 6 bases at V and 3 bases at J, leaving 7 bases unmatched. CDR3 length equals 14 residues. Looked up from germline, CDR1 is MDHEN and CDR2 is SYDVKM. Here the CDR3 DNA reads TGTGCCAGCAGCTCGACAGGGAGAAAAGAGACCCAGTACTTC. Translation gives CASSSTGRKETQYF. Full variable domain (outside the CDR3, taken from reference TRBV28 and TRBJ2-5): DVKVTQSSRYLVKRTGEKVFLECVQDMDHENMFWYRQDPGLGLRLIYFSYDVKMKEKGDIPEGYSVSREKKERFSLILESASTNQTSMYLCASSSTGRKETQYFGPGTRLLVL.

The chain combines TRBV20-1 with TRBJ2-7; D is perhaps TRBD1 or TRBD2 (5 bases each). Germline V gene data show CDR1 as DFQATT and CDR2 as SNEGSKA (reference sequence). The CDR3 extends over 11 amino acids. The V gene lost 4 bases and the J gene lost 7 bases, with 11 bases spanning the gap. The CDR3 region is CSATPREEQYF. CDR3 DNA sequence: TGCAGTGCTACCCCCAGGGAGGAGCAGTACTTC.

The rearrangement joins TRBV7-2 to TRBJ2-5; the D is unclear. The V and J ends lost 4 bases and 5 bases respectively, with 8 bases between them. The CDR3 extends over 12 amino acids. The germline CDR1 and CDR2 sequences are SGHTA and FQGNSA. CDR3 sequence (DNA): TGTGCCAGCAGCTACGACATCGAGACCCAGTACTTC. Residues: CASSYDIETQYF.

This clone has more than one count but fewer than ten. The chain joins TRBV7-8 to TRBJ2-3, with 9 bases matching TRBD2. Trimming cost V 2 bases and J 3 bases; bases outside gene matches: 15. The length of the CDR3 is 19 residues. CDR1 is SGHVS, CDR2 FQNEAQ, per germline. The CDR3 reads CASSLRGASGNRITDTQYF. CDR3 nucleotides: TGTGCCAGCAGCTTACGGGGGGCTAGCGGGAACCGGATAACAGATACGCAGTATTTT.

This chain links TRBV10-3 with TRBJ1-2; 7 nucleotides agree with TRBD1. V lost 10 bases and J lost 10; bases outside the gene matches: 18. Germline V CDR1 and CDR2: ENHRY, SYGVKD. The CDR3 extends over 14 amino acids. The CDR3 nucleotides are TGTGCCACGCGTCTCTCTACAGGGGAGTTCGACTACACCTTC. Its protein is CATRLSTGEFDYTF.

This sequence joins TRBV6-6 and TRBJ1-6; possible D gene TRBD1, 5 bases. The CDR3 has 15 residues. V shed 2 bases and J shed 8 bases, with 13 bases lying between them. Per germline, CDR1 MNHNY and CDR2 SVGAGI (reference sequence). CDR3 amino acids: CASSYRQKSYSPLHF. The CDR3 coding sequence is TGTGCCAGCAGTTACCGACAGAAATCCTATTCACCCCTCCACTTT.

The V call is TRBV23-1, the J call TRBJ1-6; tentatively, D is TRBD1 (6 bases). TRBV23-1 is recorded as an ORF, its role being uncertain. V dropped 0 bases and J dropped 8 bases, with 17 bases sitting between them. The CDR3 runs to 17 residues. Written as DNA, the CDR3 is TGCGCCAGCAGTCAATCGTACCCGGTCCCAGGGGATTCACCCCTCCACTTT. Its translation: CASSQSYPVPGDSPLHF.

The chain is built from TRBV23-1 and TRBJ2-7; D remains ambiguous. TRBV23-1 is classed as an ORF, of uncertain function. Trimming pared 1 base from V and 9 bases from J, leaving 7 bases between. This CDR3 is built from 11 residues. The DNA of the CDR3 is TGCGCCAGCAGTCAATACCCCAGGCAGTACTTC. Translated: CASSQYPRQYF.

The chain links TRBV2 to TRBJ2-3; D may be TRBD2 (6 bases). The CDR3 extends over 14 amino acids. Per the germline V gene, CDR1 is SNHLY and CDR2 is FYNNEI. The V end was cut by 4 bases, the J end by 1 base, with 9 bases between. The CDR3 is CASSAGGGTDTQYF. CDR3 bases: TGTGCCAGCAGTGCTGGCGGGGGCACAGATACGCAGTATTTT.

The chain uses TRBV5-6 and TRBJ1-3, with a tentative D call TRBD1 (6 bases). From germline, CDR1 is SGHDT and CDR2 YYEEEE. The CDR3 has 14 residues. V was shortened by 4 bases and J by 5 bases, with 13 bases between the two germline ends. The DNA for the CDR3 is TGTGCCAGCAGCGACAGGACCCCGCGAAACACCATATATTTT. This codes for CASSDRTPRNTIYF.

This chain links TRBV27 with TRBJ2-2, with no clear D. Germline-derived CDR1 and CDR2 are MNHEY and SMNVEV (reference sequence). This CDR3 comprises 15 residues. V was shortened by 2 bases and J by 4 bases, with 11 bases between the two germline ends. The CDR3 bases are TGTGCCAGCAGTTTACGCAGGCGGACCACCGGGGAGCTGTTTTTT. Its translation: CASSLRRRTTGELFF.

CDR3 coding DNA: TGTGCCAGCAGCCTTACGAGGTATCAGCCCCAGCATTTT. Translated: CASSLTRYQPQHF. The V and J genes are TRBV7-8 and TRBJ1-5; D is unclear. This CDR3 has 13 residues. The germline gives CDR1 SGHVS, CDR2 FQNEAQ. The V and J ends lost 5 bases and 5 bases respectively, with 10 bases between them.

V is TRBV2 and J is TRBJ1-3, with D possibly matching TRBD1 (5 bases). V gave up 2 bases and J gave up 1 base, with 9 bases separating them. Looked up from germline, CDR1 is SNHLY and CDR2 is FYNNEI. The CDR3 is made up of 15 amino acids. The CDR3 sequence: CASSERTRSGNTIYF. The DNA for the CDR3 is TGTGCCAGCAGTGAACGGACACGTTCTGGAAACACCATATATTTT. The whole variable domain, filled in from reference TRBV2 and TRBJ1-3, reads EPEVTQTPSHQVTQMGQEVILRCVPISNHLYFYWYRQILGQKVEFLVSFYNNEISEKSEIFDDQFSVERPDGSNFTLKIRSTKLEDSAMYFCASSERTRSGNTIYFGEGSWLTVV.

This clone was counted between two and nine times. This rearrangement joins TRBV19 to TRBJ2-2, with D perhaps matching TRBD2 (5 bases). This CDR3 region has 14 residues. The V end was cut by 3 bases, the J end by 5 bases, with 10 bases between. Per germline, CDR1 LNHDA and CDR2 SQIVND (reference sequence). CDR3 protein: CASSIESGTGELFF. The CDR3 nucleotides are TGTGCCAGTAGTATCGAGTCGGGGACCGGGGAGCTGTTTTTT.

There are a few counts of this clone. The chain combines TRBV7-2 with TRBJ1-4; D not resolved. Looked up from germline, CDR1 is SGHTA and CDR2 is FQGNSA. The ends were cut back, 5 bases at V and 3 bases at J, with 13 bases in the middle. CDR3 length: 15 amino acids. CDR3 sequence: CASSTLPGSNEKLFF. Written as DNA, the CDR3 is TGTGCCAGCAGCACGCTCCCGGGGTCTAATGAAAAACTGTTTTTT.

The chain is built from TRBV4-1 and TRBJ1-2; maybe TRBD1 (5 bases). Trimming removed 0 bases from V and 2 bases from J, with 13 bases in between. The CDR3 loop spans 16 amino acids. CDR1 is MGHRA, CDR2 YSYEKL, per germline. The CDR3 DNA reads as TGCGCCAGCAGCCAAGAAGGACGGGGCGGGAACTATGGCTACACCTTC. This gives the protein CASSQEGRGGNYGYTF.

The chain uses TRBV10-3 and TRBJ2-2; the D gene is possibly TRBD1 (6 bases). This CDR3 is 14 amino acids long. CDR1 ENHRY and CDR2 SYGVKD come from the germline V gene. V lost 7 bases to trimming and J lost 7 bases, with 16 bases between them. CDR3 protein: CAIMPDRKSGELFF. In DNA, the CDR3 is TGTGCCATCATGCCGGACAGAAAGAGCGGGGAGCTGTTTTTT.

This clone was counted only a few times. Other DNA sequences from this sample encode an identical CDR3 as well. The gene calls are TRBV5-1 and TRBJ2-5; D not resolved. V was clipped by 0 bases and J by 3 bases, with 3 bases between them. This CDR3 has 12 amino acids. Per the germline V gene, CDR1 is SGHRS and CDR2 is YFSETQ. In DNA, the CDR3 is TGCGCCAGCAGCTTGGGCGAAGAGACCCAGTACTTC. Protein sequence: CASSLGEETQYF.

The chain joins TRBV9 to TRBJ2-3, with D perhaps TRBD2 (5 bases). The CDR3 contains 14 residues. Deletions cut 4 bases from V and 4 bases from J, with 13 bases between. In germline, CDR1 is SGDLS, CDR2 YYNGEE. The CDR3 nucleotides are TGTGCCAGCAGCATTACTAGTGATGCAGATACGCAGTATTTT. Its translation is CASSITSDADTQYF.

This clone occurred a few times. The rearrangement uses TRBV29-1 and TRBJ2-6; D remains unclear. This CDR3 is 16 amino acids long. Deletions cut 4 bases from V and 0 bases from J, with 13 bases between. CDR1 is SQVTM, CDR2 ANQGSEA, per germline. The CDR3: CSVVPVITSGANVLTF. The CDR3 DNA sequence: TGCAGCGTTGTCCCGGTCATCACCTCTGGGGCCAACGTCCTGACTTTC.

The chain uses TRBV7-2 and TRBJ1-2; TRBD1 might be the D (6 bases). The germline gives CDR1 SGHTA, CDR2 FQGNSA. With 4 bases removed from V and 7 bases from J, the gap between germline ends came to 22 bases. The CDR3 totals 16 residues. The CDR3 nucleotides are TGTGCCAGCAGCTCCCGAGGGGGGTTTGAGGCGCGTGGCTACACCTTC. Translated: CASSSRGGFEARGYTF.